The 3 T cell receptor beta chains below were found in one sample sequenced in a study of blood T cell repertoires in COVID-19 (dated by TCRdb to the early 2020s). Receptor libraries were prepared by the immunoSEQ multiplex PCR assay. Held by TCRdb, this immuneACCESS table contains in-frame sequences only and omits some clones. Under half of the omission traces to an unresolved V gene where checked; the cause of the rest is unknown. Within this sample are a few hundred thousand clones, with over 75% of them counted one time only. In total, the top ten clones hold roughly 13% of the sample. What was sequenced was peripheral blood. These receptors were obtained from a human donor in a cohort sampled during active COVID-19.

As DNA, the CDR3 is TGTGCCAGCAGTTTGGTAGGGGAACCTGAAGCTTTCTTT. Protein sequence: CASSLVGEPEAFF. The chain links TRBV27 to TRBJ1-1; weak D call: TRBD1 (5 bases). The CDR3 totals 13 residues. Trimming stripped 3 bases from V and 6 bases from J, with 11 bases between. Per germline, CDR1 MNHEY and CDR2 SMNVEV (reference sequence).

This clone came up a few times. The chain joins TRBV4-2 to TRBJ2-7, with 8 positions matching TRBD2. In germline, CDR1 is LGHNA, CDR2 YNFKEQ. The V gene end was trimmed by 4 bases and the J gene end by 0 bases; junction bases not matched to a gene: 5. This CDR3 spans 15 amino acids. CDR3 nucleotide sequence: TGTGCCAGCAGCCCCAAAGCGGGGGCCTCCTACGAGCAGTACTTC. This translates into CASSPKAGASYEQYF.

The CDR3 region is CASSHIGLGEEQFF. The CDR3 DNA reads TGTGCCAGCAGCCATATCGGACTAGGAGAGGAGCAGTTCTTC. The chain joins TRBV4-2 to TRBJ2-1; 7 bases agree with TRBD2. From germline, CDR1 is LGHNA and CDR2 YNFKEQ. V was clipped by 3 bases and J by 10 bases; unmatched bases: 9. The CDR3 is made up of 14 amino acids.